A selection of T cell receptor beta chains follows, all from one sample in a study of shared clonotypes between healthy human individuals. Here immunoSEQ multiplex PCR was the method, and the copy in TCRdb shows in-frame clones only, minus some. The table records about 1 million clones, under 80% of them present only once. The specimen was memory CD4+ T cells sorted from blood. Source of these receptors: a man aged 18 to 35 in good health. The CDR3 runs from the conserved cysteine through the conserved F or W. The order of the fields is V gene, clone size, D gene, J gene, CDR3 DNA, CDR3 protein. The D gene is left open where the match is weak. Clone size is given for some rows only: seen once, a few or many times, or a class if the clone is expanded.

v_call: TRBV5-1; clone_size: .; d_call: .; j_call: TRBJ2-7; cdr3_nt: TGCGCCAGCAGCCCGGACACACCCTACGAGCAGTACTTC; cdr3_aa: CASSPDTPYEQYF
v_call: TRBV5-4; clone_size: many; d_call: .; j_call: TRBJ2-7; cdr3_nt: TGTGCCAGCAGCTTCGGAGGGAGCTCCTACGAGCAGTACTTC; cdr3_aa: CASSFGGSSYEQYF
v_call: TRBV28; clone_size: few; d_call: TRBD1; j_call: TRBJ1-4; cdr3_nt: TGTGCCAGCAGTGCGGGACAGCTAGAAAAACTGTTTTTT; cdr3_aa: CASSAGQLEKLFF
v_call: TRBV10-2; clone_size: .; d_call: .; j_call: TRBJ2-5; cdr3_nt: TGCGCCAGCAGTGCCCTGGGGGCACTCCAAGAGACCCAGTACTTC; cdr3_aa: CASSALGALQETQYF
v_call: TRBV28; clone_size: .; d_call: .; j_call: TRBJ2-7; cdr3_nt: TGTGCCAGCATGAGCAGCTCCTACGAGCAGTACTTC; cdr3_aa: CASMSSSYEQYF
v_call: TRBV30; clone_size: .; d_call: .; j_call: TRBJ1-2; cdr3_nt: TGTGCCTGGAGTAACGGTGCGACCTTCTATGGCTACACCTTC; cdr3_aa: CAWSNGATFYGYTF
v_call: TRBV6-1; clone_size: few; d_call: TRBD1; j_call: TRBJ1-4; cdr3_nt: TGTGCCAGCATCGACAGGGGCTATAATGAAAAACTGTTTTTT; cdr3_aa: CASIDRGYNEKLFF
v_call: TRBV18; clone_size: .; d_call: TRBD1; j_call: TRBJ1-2; cdr3_nt: TGTGCCAGCTCACCACGAACCGGACAGGCGGCTAACTATGGCTACACCTTC; cdr3_aa: CASSPRTGQAANYGYTF
v_call: TRBV5-6; clone_size: once; d_call: .; j_call: TRBJ2-3; cdr3_nt: TGTGCCAGCAGCTTTCCGCTAGCTGGCACAGATACGCAGTATTTT; cdr3_aa: CASSFPLAGTDTQYF
v_call: TRBV18; clone_size: many; d_call: TRBD1; j_call: TRBJ2-2; cdr3_nt: TGTGCCAGCTCACCACCGGACAGGGCGAACACCGGGGAGCTGTTTTTT; cdr3_aa: CASSPPDRANTGELFF
v_call: TRBV6-6; clone_size: .; d_call: .; j_call: TRBJ1-3; cdr3_nt: TGTGCCATCGAACAGGGAACTGGAAACACCATATATTTT; cdr3_aa: CAIEQGTGNTIYF
v_call: TRBV11-2; clone_size: .; d_call: .; j_call: TRBJ2-5; cdr3_nt: TGTGCCAGCAGCTTAGACACGGGGGGCGCGTGGGAGACCCAGTACTTC; cdr3_aa: CASSLDTGGAWETQYF
v_call: TRBV6-5; clone_size: .; d_call: .; j_call: TRBJ1-4; cdr3_nt: TGTGCCAGCACCCCTCGACCCGAGACTAATGAAAAACTGTTTTTT; cdr3_aa: CASTPRPETNEKLFF
v_call: TRBV4-3; clone_size: .; d_call: TRBD1; j_call: TRBJ2-7; cdr3_nt: TGCGCCAGCAGCCAATCCACAGGGGGCGACTACGAGCAGTACTTC; cdr3_aa: CASSQSTGGDYEQYF
v_call: TRBV7-9; clone_size: .; d_call: .; j_call: TRBJ2-2; cdr3_nt: TGTGCCAGCAGCTTAGCTACAGGGAACACCGGGGAGCTGTTTTTT; cdr3_aa: CASSLATGNTGELFF
v_call: TRBV9; clone_size: .; d_call: TRBD1; j_call: TRBJ1-3; cdr3_nt: TGTGCCAGCAGCCCCCACGTAGGTACAGGGGCTGGAAACACCATATATTTT; cdr3_aa: CASSPHVGTGAGNTIYF
v_call: TRBV29-1; clone_size: .; d_call: TRBD2; j_call: TRBJ2-1; cdr3_nt: TGCAGCGTTGCGGGCGGGACTACCTACAATGAGCAGTTCTTC; cdr3_aa: CSVAGGTTYNEQFF
v_call: TRBV6-1; clone_size: .; d_call: TRBD1; j_call: TRBJ1-1; cdr3_nt: TGTGCCAGCAGGCCCGGGACAGGGGGAATCGCTGAAGCTTTCTTT; cdr3_aa: CASRPGTGGIAEAFF
v_call: TRBV7-9; clone_size: .; d_call: .; j_call: TRBJ2-3; cdr3_nt: TGTGCCAGCAGCTCTACAGGCCTAGCTCGAGGGGGCACAGATACGCAGTATTTT; cdr3_aa: CASSSTGLARGGTDTQYF
v_call: TRBV19; clone_size: few; d_call: TRBD2; j_call: TRBJ2-4; cdr3_nt: TGTGCCAGTAGTGCGGGACTAGACGAAAACATTCAGTACTTC; cdr3_aa: CASSAGLDENIQYF
v_call: TRBV10-2; clone_size: .; d_call: .; j_call: TRBJ1-1; cdr3_nt: TGCGCCAGCAGTGAGTTTCCGGGTGCAGAAGCTTTCTTT; cdr3_aa: CASSEFPGAEAFF
v_call: TRBV29-1; clone_size: .; d_call: .; j_call: TRBJ1-2; cdr3_nt: TGCAGCGTTGCGGTAGGGGACTATGGCTACACCTTC; cdr3_aa: CSVAVGDYGYTF
v_call: TRBV29-1; clone_size: .; d_call: TRBD2; j_call: TRBJ2-1; cdr3_nt: TGCAGCGCCAGACTAGCGGGAACGCATGAGCAGTTCTTC; cdr3_aa: CSARLAGTHEQFF
v_call: TRBV19; clone_size: .; d_call: TRBD1; j_call: TRBJ2-7; cdr3_nt: TGTGCCAGTAGTAGAATAGGGACAGGCATCTACGAGCAGTACTTC; cdr3_aa: CASSRIGTGIYEQYF
v_call: TRBV30; clone_size: .; d_call: TRBD1; j_call: TRBJ1-5; cdr3_nt: TGTGCCTGGAGTGCGAGGACAGGGTTTAATCAGCCCCAGCATTTT; cdr3_aa: CAWSARTGFNQPQHF
v_call: TRBV6-4; clone_size: few; d_call: .; j_call: TRBJ1-2; cdr3_nt: TGTGCCAGCAGTGACTCTAGTCGGGGCTACACCTTC; cdr3_aa: CASSDSSRGYTF
v_call: TRBV30; clone_size: .; d_call: .; j_call: TRBJ2-5; cdr3_nt: TGTGCCTGGAGTGTAAAGCCGGGGGAGCAGTACTTC; cdr3_aa: CAWSVKPGEQYF
v_call: TRBV11-1; clone_size: few; d_call: .; j_call: TRBJ2-7; cdr3_nt: TGTGCCAGCAGCTTACTTGGGGACGAGCAGTACTTC; cdr3_aa: CASSLLGDEQYF